A selection of T cell receptor beta chains follows, all from one sample in a study of neurological immune-mediated disorders. TCRdb ran MiXCR on the 5' RACE reads and lists one entry per CDR3 protein. The sample yields 66,000 or so distinct CDR3 sequences, around 3.1% seen once. Source material: PBMCs. These receptors were collected from a middle-aged man with multiple sclerosis. CDR3s include the opening cysteine and the closing phenylalanine or tryptophan. Fields, in order: CDR3 length, V gene, CDR3 protein.

len: 13; v_gene: TRBV20-1; CDR3aa: CSARRDTQETQYF
len: 14; v_gene: TRBV3-1; CDR3aa: CASSQGGSGGTQYF
len: 17; v_gene: TRBV5-5; CDR3aa: CASSRTGTSGGYYEQYF
len: 13; v_gene: TRBV15; CDR3aa: CATSRTFESEQYF
len: 14; v_gene: TRBV5-4; CDR3aa: CASSLSSGRETQYF
len: 14; v_gene: TRBV7-6; CDR3aa: CASSQSGRIGEQYF
len: 13; v_gene: TRBV12-3/TRBV12-4; CDR3aa: CASRWTDNQPQHF
len: 16; v_gene: TRBV5-6; CDR3aa: CASSFQTGAQRYTQYF
len: 14; v_gene: TRBV5-1; CDR3aa: CASSREGTGNEQFF
len: 16; v_gene: TRBV11-2; CDR3aa: CASSPIRRDSSYEQYF
len: 17; v_gene: TRBV5-1; CDR3aa: CASSSSQTSGSPYEQYF
len: 16; v_gene: TRBV7-2; CDR3aa: CASSPTDRPGANVLTF
len: 12; v_gene: TRBV12-3/TRBV12-4; CDR3aa: CASGTNGNEAFF
len: 14; v_gene: TRBV10-2; CDR3aa: CASSESFGAYEQYF
len: 10; v_gene: TRBV11-2; CDR3aa: CASSAKEAFF
len: 14; v_gene: TRBV9; CDR3aa: CASSHRGQSAEAFF
len: 16; v_gene: TRBV6-1; CDR3aa: CASTLSGGSISYEQYF
len: 15; v_gene: TRBV12-3/TRBV12-4; CDR3aa: CASSLAGQGYSGYTF
len: 15; v_gene: TRBV5-1; CDR3aa: CASSLDSGTYNEQFF
len: 14; v_gene: TRBV12-3/TRBV12-4; CDR3aa: CASSWGQGYTEAFF
len: 13; v_gene: TRBV29-1; CDR3aa: CSDDRKFTDTQYF
len: 14; v_gene: TRBV3-1; CDR3aa: CASSPSGVKETQYF
len: 15; v_gene: TRBV7-6; CDR3aa: CASSLASGSDQPQHF
len: 18; v_gene: TRBV9; CDR3aa: CASSVLWTGTGPSGELFF
len: 14; v_gene: TRBV6-5; CDR3aa: CASSTDRGADGYTF
len: 13; v_gene: TRBV20-1; CDR3aa: CSARETTRNEQFF
len: 14; v_gene: TRBV5-1; CDR3aa: CASSYTGGTYGYTF
len: 12; v_gene: TRBV6-5; CDR3aa: CASSPGSETQYF
len: 17; v_gene: TRBV20-1; CDR3aa: CSASRSAGVAANTEAFF
len: 13; v_gene: TRBV20-1; CDR3aa: CGSGAPNTGELFF
len: 15; v_gene: TRBV5-1; CDR3aa: CASSLVGGTYNEQFF
len: 14; v_gene: TRBV5-1; CDR3aa: CASSFTGANTEAFF
len: 12; v_gene: TRBV6-5; CDR3aa: CASSSSMETQYF
len: 13; v_gene: TRBV5-1; CDR3aa: CASSLAGDHEQFF
len: 16; v_gene: TRBV20-1; CDR3aa: CSARGTSGSDTGELFF
len: 17; v_gene: TRBV5-1; CDR3aa: CASSPMGQKTNTGELFF
len: 13; v_gene: TRBV20-1; CDR3aa: CSAFRDFGGTQYF
len: 18; v_gene: TRBV5-1; CDR3aa: CASSLGGLAGGLLDTQYF
len: 15; v_gene: TRBV12-3/TRBV12-4; CDR3aa: CASSWTLTTNEKLFF
len: 15; v_gene: TRBV9; CDR3aa: CASSVAGRPTGELFF
len: 16; v_gene: TRBV7-8; CDR3aa: CASSLRATTNTDTQYF
len: 11; v_gene: TRBV3-1; CDR3aa: CASSQGLAEYF
len: 14; v_gene: TRBV15; CDR3aa: CATSRGQGDQPQHF
len: 12; v_gene: TRBV20-1; CDR3aa: CSASVPVNEQFF
len: 15; v_gene: TRBV10-2; CDR3aa: CASRTGTLSSYEQYF
len: 15; v_gene: TRBV5-5; CDR3aa: CASSLGGNLPNEQFF
len: 16; v_gene: TRBV14; CDR3aa: CASSQGPASGTYEQYF
len: 14; v_gene: TRBV5-6; CDR3aa: CASSAGGATQPQHF
len: 14; v_gene: TRBV7-9; CDR3aa: CASSLEEANYGYTF
len: 15; v_gene: TRBV5-1; CDR3aa: CASSRQGAGQETQYF
len: 15; v_gene: TRBV5-5; CDR3aa: CASSLGVTTQETQYF
len: 15; v_gene: TRBV5-1; CDR3aa: CASSSLAGGANIQYF
len: 15; v_gene: TRBV7-9; CDR3aa: CASSTYTTAGVTQYF
len: 13; v_gene: TRBV12-3/TRBV12-4; CDR3aa: CASSLIKGSGYTF
len: 15; v_gene: TRBV20-1; CDR3aa: CSARDAPGHTGELFF
len: 21; v_gene: TRBV11-2; CDR3aa: CASSLESTAGRVTSAGNTIYF
len: 11; v_gene: TRBV19; CDR3aa: CASMDRSEAFF
len: 13; v_gene: TRBV20-1; CDR3aa: CSAIGQVSYEQYF
len: 14; v_gene: TRBV3-1; CDR3aa: CASSQGLTGSHYTF